The present T cell receptor (beta chain) was sequenced within a study of blood T cell repertoires in COVID-19. The repertoire was sequenced with immunoSEQ multiplex PCR; TCRdb's copy has only in-frame clones and lacks some. The table shows 300,000 or so clones, with about 90% occurring only once. The V gene end was trimmed by 3 bases and the J gene end by 5 bases; junction bases not matched to a gene: 14. CDR1 is SGHRS, CDR2 YFSETQ, per germline. The CDR3 totals 16 residues. The chain links TRBV5-1 to TRBJ2-7; 7 bases match TRBD1. This clonotype originated in a woman aged 40 to 50 with acute or convalescent COVID-19. Sequencing used peripheral blood. This CDR3 is CASSSKTTGDENEQYV. In DNA form, the CDR3 reads TGCGCCAGCAGCTCCAAAACTACAGGGGACGAGAACGAGCAGTACGTC.